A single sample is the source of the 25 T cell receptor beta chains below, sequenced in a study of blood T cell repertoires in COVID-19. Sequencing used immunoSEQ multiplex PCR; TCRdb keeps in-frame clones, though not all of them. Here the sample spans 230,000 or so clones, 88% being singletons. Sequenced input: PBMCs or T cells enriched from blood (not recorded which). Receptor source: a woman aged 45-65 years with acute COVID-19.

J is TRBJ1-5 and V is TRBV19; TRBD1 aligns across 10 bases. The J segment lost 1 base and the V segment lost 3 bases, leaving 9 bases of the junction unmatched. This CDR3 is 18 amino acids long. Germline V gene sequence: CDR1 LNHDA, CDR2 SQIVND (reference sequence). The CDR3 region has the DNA TGTGCCAGTAGTATTCTCGTCCGACAGGGGGCCAGCAATCAGCCCCAGCATTTT. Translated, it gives CASSILVRQGASNQPQHF.

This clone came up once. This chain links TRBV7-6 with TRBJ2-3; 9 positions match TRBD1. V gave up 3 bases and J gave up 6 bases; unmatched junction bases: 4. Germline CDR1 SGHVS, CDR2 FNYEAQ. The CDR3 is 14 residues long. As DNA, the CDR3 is TGTGCCAGCAGCTTTGGACAGGGGATTGATACGCAGTATTTT. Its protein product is CASSFGQGIDTQYF.

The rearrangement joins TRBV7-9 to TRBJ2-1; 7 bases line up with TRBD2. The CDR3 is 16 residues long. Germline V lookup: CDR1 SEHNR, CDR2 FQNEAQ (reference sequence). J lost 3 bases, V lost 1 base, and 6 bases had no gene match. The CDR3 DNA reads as TGTGCCAGCAGCTTAGATCGCGGGAGAGGCTACAATGAGCAGTTCTTC. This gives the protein CASSLDRGRGYNEQFF.

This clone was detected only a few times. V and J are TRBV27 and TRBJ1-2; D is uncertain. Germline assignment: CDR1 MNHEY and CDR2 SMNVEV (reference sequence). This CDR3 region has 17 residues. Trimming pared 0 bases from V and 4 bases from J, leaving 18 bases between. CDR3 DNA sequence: TGTGCCAGCAGTTTATCGAGGGCCCCACTCCTCTTCTATGGCTACACCTTC. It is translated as CASSLSRAPLLFYGYTF.

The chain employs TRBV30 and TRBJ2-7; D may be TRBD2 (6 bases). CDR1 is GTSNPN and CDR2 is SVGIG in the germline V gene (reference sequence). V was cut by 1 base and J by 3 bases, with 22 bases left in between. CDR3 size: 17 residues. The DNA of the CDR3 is TGTGCCTGGAGTGGAGAGGGAGCGGGTCAGTGGCGCTACGAGCAGTACTTC. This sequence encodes CAWSGEGAGQWRYEQYF.

CDR3 residues: CASSIQGGADTQYF. CDR3 DNA: TGTGCCAGCAGTATCCAGGGGGGCGCAGATACGCAGTATTTT. The chain carries TRBV2 and TRBJ2-3; possible D gene TRBD1, 7 bases. CDR1 and CDR2 (germline): SNHLY, FYNNEI. This CDR3 region has 14 residues. V dropped 5 bases and J dropped 4 bases, with 13 bases sitting between them.

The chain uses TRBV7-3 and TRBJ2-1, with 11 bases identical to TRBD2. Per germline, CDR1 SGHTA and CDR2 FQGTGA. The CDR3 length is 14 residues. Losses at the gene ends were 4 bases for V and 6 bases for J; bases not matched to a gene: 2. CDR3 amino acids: CASSWTSGRNEQFF. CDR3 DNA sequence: TGTGCCAGCAGCTGGACTAGCGGGCGCAATGAGCAGTTCTTC.

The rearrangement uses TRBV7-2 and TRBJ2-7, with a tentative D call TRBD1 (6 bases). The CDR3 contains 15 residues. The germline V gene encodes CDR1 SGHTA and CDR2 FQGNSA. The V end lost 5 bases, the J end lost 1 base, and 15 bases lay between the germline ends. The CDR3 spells CASSNRDVGSYEQYF. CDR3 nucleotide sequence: TGTGCCAGCAGCAACAGGGATGTGGGTTCCTACGAGCAGTACTTC.

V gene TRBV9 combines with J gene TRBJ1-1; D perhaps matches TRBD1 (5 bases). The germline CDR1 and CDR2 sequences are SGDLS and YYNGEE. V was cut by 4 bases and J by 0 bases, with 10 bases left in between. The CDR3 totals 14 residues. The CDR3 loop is CASSMDTLNTEAFF. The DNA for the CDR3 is TGTGCCAGCAGCATGGACACCCTGAACACTGAAGCTTTCTTT.

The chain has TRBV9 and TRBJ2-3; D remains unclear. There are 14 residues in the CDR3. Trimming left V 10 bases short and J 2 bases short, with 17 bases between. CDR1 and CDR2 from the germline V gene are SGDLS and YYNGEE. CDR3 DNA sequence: TGTGCCTCAGGCCCCAGGTCCTTCACAGATACGCAGTATTTT. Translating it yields CASGPRSFTDTQYF. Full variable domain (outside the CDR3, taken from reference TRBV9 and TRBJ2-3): DSGVTQTPKHLITATGQRVTLRCSPRSGDLSVYWYQQSLDQGLQFLIQYYNGEERAKGNILERFSAQQFPDLHSELNLSSLELGDSALYFCASGPRSFTDTQYFGPGTRLTVL.

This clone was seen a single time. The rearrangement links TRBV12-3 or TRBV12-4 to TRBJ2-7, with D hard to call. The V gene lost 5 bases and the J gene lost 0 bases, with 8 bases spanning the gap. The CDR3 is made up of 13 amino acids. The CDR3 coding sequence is TGTGCCAGCAGTATTAGCCCCTCCTACGAGCAGTACTTC. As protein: CASSISPSYEQYF.

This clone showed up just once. In nucleotides, the CDR3 is TGTGCCAGCAGAGGGGCCCAGTCTAGCACAGATACGCAGTATTTT. This encodes CASRGAQSSTDTQYF. The chain couples TRBV28 to TRBJ2-3; weak D call: TRBD1 (5 bases). From germline, CDR1 is MDHEN and CDR2 SYDVKM. The CDR3 has 15 amino acids. Trimming pared 6 bases from V and 0 bases from J, leaving 13 bases between.

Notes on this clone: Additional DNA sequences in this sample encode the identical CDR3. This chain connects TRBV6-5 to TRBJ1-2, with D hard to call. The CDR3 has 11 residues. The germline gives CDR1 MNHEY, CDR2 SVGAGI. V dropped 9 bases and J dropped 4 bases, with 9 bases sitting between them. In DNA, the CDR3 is TGTGCCAGTTCCCCAGGCTATGGCTACACCTTC. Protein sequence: CASSPGYGYTF.

CDR3 nucleotide sequence: TGTGCCAGCAGCCCGACAGGGATGAACACTGAAGCTTTCTTT. Translated, it gives CASSPTGMNTEAFF. This chain uses TRBV28 with TRBJ1-1, with 7 bases fitting TRBD1. The J segment lost 0 bases and the V segment lost 6 bases, leaving 4 bases of the junction unmatched. The germline CDR1 and CDR2 sequences are MDHEN and SYDVKM. The CDR3 runs 14 residues.

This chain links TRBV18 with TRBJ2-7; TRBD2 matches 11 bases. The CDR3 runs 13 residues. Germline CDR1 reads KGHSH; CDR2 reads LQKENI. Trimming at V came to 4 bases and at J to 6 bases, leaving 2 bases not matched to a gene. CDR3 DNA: TGTGCCAGCTCACGGGGGACTAGCGGCGAGCAGTACTTC. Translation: CASSRGTSGEQYF.

CDR3 nucleotides: TGTGCCAGCAGCAGCGACAGGTTCTCCTCCTACGAGCAGTACTTC. It specifies CASSSDRFSSYEQYF. The chain combines TRBV3-1 (or the pseudogene TRBV3-2) with TRBJ2-7; D perhaps matches TRBD1 (6 bases). Germline lookup yields CDR1 LGHDT and CDR2 YNNKEL (reference sequence). The CDR3 runs 15 residues. Trimming took off 5 bases at V and 0 bases at J, with 14 bases between the two ends.

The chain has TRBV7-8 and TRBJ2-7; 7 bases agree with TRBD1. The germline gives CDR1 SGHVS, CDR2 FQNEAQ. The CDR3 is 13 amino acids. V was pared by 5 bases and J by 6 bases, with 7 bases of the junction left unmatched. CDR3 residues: CASSLTTGLEQYF. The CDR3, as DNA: TGTGCCAGCAGCCTAACGACAGGGCTCGAGCAGTACTTC.

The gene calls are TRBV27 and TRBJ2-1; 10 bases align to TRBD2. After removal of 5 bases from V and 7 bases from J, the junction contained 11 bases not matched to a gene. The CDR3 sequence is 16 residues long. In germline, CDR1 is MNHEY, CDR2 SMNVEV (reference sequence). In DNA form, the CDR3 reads TGTGCCAGCAGTGTGCTCGGACTAGCGGTACCAAATGAGCAGTTCTTC. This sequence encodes CASSVLGLAVPNEQFF.

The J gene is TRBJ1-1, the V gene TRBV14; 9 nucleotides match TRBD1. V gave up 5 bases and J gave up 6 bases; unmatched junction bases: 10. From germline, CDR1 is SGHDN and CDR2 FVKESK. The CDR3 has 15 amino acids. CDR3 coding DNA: TGTGCCAGCAGCAGAAAGGGACAGGGCAACGCTGAAGCTTTCTTT. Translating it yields CASSRKGQGNAEAFF.

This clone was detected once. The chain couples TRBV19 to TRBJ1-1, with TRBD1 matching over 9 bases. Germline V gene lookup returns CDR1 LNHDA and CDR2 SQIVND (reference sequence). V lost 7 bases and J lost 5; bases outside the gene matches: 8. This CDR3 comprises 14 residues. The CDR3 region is CASNGQGIYTEAFF. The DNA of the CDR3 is TGTGCCAGTAATGGACAGGGGATTTATACTGAAGCTTTCTTT.

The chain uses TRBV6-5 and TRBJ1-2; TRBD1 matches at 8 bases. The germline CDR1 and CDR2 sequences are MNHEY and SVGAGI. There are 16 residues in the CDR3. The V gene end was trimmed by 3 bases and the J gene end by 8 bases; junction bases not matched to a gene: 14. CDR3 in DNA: TGTGCCAGCAGTTATACTGTCCAGGGGGCGGGCCTCGGCTACACCTTC. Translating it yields CASSYTVQGAGLGYTF.

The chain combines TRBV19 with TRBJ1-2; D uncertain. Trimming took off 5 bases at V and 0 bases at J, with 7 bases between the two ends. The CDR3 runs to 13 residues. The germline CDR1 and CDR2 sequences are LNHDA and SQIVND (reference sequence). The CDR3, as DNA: TGTGCCAGTAGTCCGCGGACTAACTATGGCTACACCTTC. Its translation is CASSPRTNYGYTF.

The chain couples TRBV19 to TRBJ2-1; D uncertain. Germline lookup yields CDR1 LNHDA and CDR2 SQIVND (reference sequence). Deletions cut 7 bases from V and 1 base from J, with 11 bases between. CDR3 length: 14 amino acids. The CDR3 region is CASNGLMSYNEQFF. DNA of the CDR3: TGTGCCAGTAATGGCCTCATGTCCTACAATGAGCAGTTCTTC.

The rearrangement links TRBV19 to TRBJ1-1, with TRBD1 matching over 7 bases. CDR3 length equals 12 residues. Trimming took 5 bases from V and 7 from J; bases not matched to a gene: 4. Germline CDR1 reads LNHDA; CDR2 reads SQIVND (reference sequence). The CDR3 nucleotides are TGTGCCAGTAGTCCACAGGGGTTTGAAGCTTTCTTT. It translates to CASSPQGFEAFF.

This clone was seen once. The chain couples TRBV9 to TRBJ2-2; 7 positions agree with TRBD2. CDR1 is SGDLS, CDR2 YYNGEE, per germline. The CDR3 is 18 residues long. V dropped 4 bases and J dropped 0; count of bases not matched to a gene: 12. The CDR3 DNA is TGTGCCAGCAGCATCATGCGGGCTAGCGGACCGAACACCGGGGAGCTGTTTTTT. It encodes CASSIMRASGPNTGELFF.